A selection of T cell receptor beta chains follows, all from one sample in a study of response to subunit inactivated influenza vaccine. TCRdb reprocessed the RT-PCR reads via MiXCR and lists one record per CDR3 protein. This repertoire shows 450,000 to 550,000 distinct CDR3 sequences, roughly 25% found once; its top ten account for around 1.8%. The sequencing used CD4+ T cells sorted from PBMCs, collected roughly 5 days after vaccination. All receptors derive from a man over 45 who received an inactivated influenza vaccine. Each CDR3 is given with its conserved first and last residue. Each record gives: D gene, J gene, clone size, V gene, CDR3 DNA, CDR3 protein. D genes are given only for firm matches. Size tells how often a clone was seen (once, few, many) or the class of an expanded clone, and some rows leave it out.

D gene: -; J gene: TRBJ2-7; clone size: -; V gene: TRBV4-2; CDR3 DNA: TGTGCCAGCAGCCAGACCGGGACGGGGACGGAGGAGCAGTACTTC; CDR3 protein: CASSQTGTGTEEQYF
D gene: TRBD1; J gene: TRBJ2-2; clone size: few; V gene: TRBV5-1; CDR3 DNA: TGCGCCAGCAGCCCGAGTCTAACCGGGACAGGGGGCCTGTTTTTT; CDR3 protein: CASSPSLTGTGGLFF
D gene: TRBD1; J gene: TRBJ2-7; clone size: few; V gene: TRBV4-3; CDR3 DNA: TGCGCCAGCAGCCAAGAGAACAGGGGTTTCTACGAGCAGTACTTC; CDR3 protein: CASSQENRGFYEQYF
D gene: -; J gene: TRBJ2-5; clone size: -; V gene: TRBV6-2/TRBV6-3; CDR3 DNA: TGTGCCAGCAGACGGGCGAGCCAAGAGACCCAGTACTTC; CDR3 protein: CASRRASQETQYF
D gene: TRBD1; J gene: TRBJ1-2; clone size: once; V gene: TRBV19; CDR3 DNA: TGTGCCAGTAGTCGTGACAGGGGGACACGCTATGGCTACACCTTC; CDR3 protein: CASSRDRGTRYGYTF
D gene: TRBD2; J gene: TRBJ2-3; clone size: -; V gene: TRBV6-1; CDR3 DNA: TGTGCCAGCAGCAAACTAGCGGGGGTTACAGATACGCAGTATTTT; CDR3 protein: CASSKLAGVTDTQYF
D gene: TRBD2; J gene: TRBJ2-1; clone size: -; V gene: TRBV10-3; CDR3 DNA: TGTGCCATCAGGGCGGGGGGCCGCTCCTACAATGAGCAGTTCTTC; CDR3 protein: CAIRAGGRSYNEQFF
D gene: -; J gene: TRBJ1-5; clone size: -; V gene: TRBV19; CDR3 DNA: TGTGCCAGTAGTACCCCGGGACATATAAATCAGCCCCAGCATTTT; CDR3 protein: CASSTPGHINQPQHF
D gene: -; J gene: TRBJ2-4; clone size: -; V gene: TRBV28; CDR3 DNA: TGTGCCAGCAGTTTAATTTCTGGGGGGTCGGCCAAAAACATTCAGTACTTC; CDR3 protein: CASSLISGGSAKNIQYF
D gene: -; J gene: TRBJ1-1; clone size: -; V gene: TRBV4-3; CDR3 DNA: TGCGCCAGCAGCCCAACAACGGGGCGAGGCACTGAAGCTTTCTTT; CDR3 protein: CASSPTTGRGTEAFF
D gene: -; J gene: TRBJ2-2; clone size: -; V gene: TRBV5-1; CDR3 DNA: TGTGCCAGCAGTGGGCAGAACACCGGGGAGCTGTTTTTT; CDR3 protein: CASSGQNTGELFF
D gene: TRBD1; J gene: TRBJ2-7; clone size: -; V gene: TRBV15; CDR3 DNA: TGTGCCACCAGATCAGGGACAGGTAATATTTACGAGCAGTACTTC; CDR3 protein: CATRSGTGNIYEQYF
D gene: -; J gene: TRBJ2-2; clone size: -; V gene: TRBV20-1; CDR3 DNA: TGCAGTGCCGCAGCAGGACACGATATCACCGGGGAGCTGTTTTTT; CDR3 protein: CSAAAGHDITGELFF
D gene: -; J gene: TRBJ2-3; clone size: many; V gene: TRBV7-2; CDR3 DNA: TGTGCCAGCAGCTTTCTGGACAGCACAGATACGCAGTATTTT; CDR3 protein: CASSFLDSTDTQYF
D gene: TRBD1; J gene: TRBJ2-7; clone size: -; V gene: TRBV2; CDR3 DNA: TGTGCCAGCAGTGCTCTGACAGGGACGTCCTACGAGCAGTACTTC; CDR3 protein: CASSALTGTSYEQYF
D gene: -; J gene: TRBJ2-7; clone size: few; V gene: TRBV20-1; CDR3 DNA: TGCAGTGCTAGATCTAGCTCCTACGAGCAGTACTTC; CDR3 protein: CSARSSSYEQYF
D gene: -; J gene: TRBJ2-4; clone size: few; V gene: TRBV7-2; CDR3 DNA: TGTGCCAGCAGCGGCCAAATGGTAGCCAAAAACATTCAGTACTTC; CDR3 protein: CASSGQMVAKNIQYF
D gene: -; J gene: TRBJ2-7; clone size: -; V gene: TRBV10-3; CDR3 DNA: TGTGCCATCAGTGGTCAGGGGCCTCCGTACTTC; CDR3 protein: CAISGQGPPYF
D gene: -; J gene: TRBJ2-1; clone size: few; V gene: TRBV30; CDR3 DNA: -; CDR3 protein: CAWSVLRASNEQFF
D gene: TRBD2; J gene: TRBJ2-2; clone size: -; V gene: TRBV12-3/TRBV12-4; CDR3 DNA: TGTGCCAGCAGTTTAAGGCTAGCGGGGGTCGGGGAGCTGTTTTTT; CDR3 protein: CASSLRLAGVGELFF
D gene: -; J gene: TRBJ2-3; clone size: many; V gene: TRBV7-2; CDR3 DNA: TGTGCCAGCAGCTTAGATCCTAGTACAGATACGCAGTATTTT; CDR3 protein: CASSLDPSTDTQYF
D gene: -; J gene: TRBJ1-2; clone size: -; V gene: TRBV6-5; CDR3 DNA: TGTGCCAGCAGTTACGCACACTCAGGGGAAGTCTATGGCTACACCTTC; CDR3 protein: CASSYAHSGEVYGYTF
D gene: TRBD1; J gene: TRBJ1-2; clone size: few; V gene: TRBV20-1; CDR3 DNA: TGCAGTGCTAGCGCAACCGGGACAGGGGGCTTTGGCTACACCTTC; CDR3 protein: CSASATGTGGFGYTF
D gene: TRBD1; J gene: TRBJ2-7; clone size: many; V gene: TRBV29-1; CDR3 DNA: TGCAGCGTTGCCCTCTTAACCGGGACAGGGTTACACTACGAGCAGTACTTC; CDR3 protein: CSVALLTGTGLHYEQYF
D gene: -; J gene: TRBJ1-1; clone size: few; V gene: TRBV12-3/TRBV12-4; CDR3 DNA: TGTGCCAGCACCCCGAATATCTTCACTGAAGCTTTCTTT; CDR3 protein: CASTPNIFTEAFF
D gene: TRBD1; J gene: TRBJ2-1; clone size: -; V gene: TRBV12-3/TRBV12-4; CDR3 DNA: TGTGCCAGCAGCTCCCGGACAGGGGGCTACAATGAGCAGTTCTTC; CDR3 protein: CASSSRTGGYNEQFF
D gene: -; J gene: TRBJ2-3; clone size: few; V gene: TRBV29-1; CDR3 DNA: TGCAGCGTTGCCCGGGATTCGGGAGATACGCAGTATTTT; CDR3 protein: CSVARDSGDTQYF
D gene: -; J gene: TRBJ1-4; clone size: many; V gene: TRBV29-1; CDR3 DNA: TGCAGCGTGGGGGATAATGAAAAACTGTTTTTT; CDR3 protein: CSVGDNEKLFF
D gene: -; J gene: TRBJ2-5; clone size: -; V gene: TRBV9; CDR3 DNA: TGTGCCAGCAGCGTAGATCCCCAGCAAGAGACCCAGTACTTC; CDR3 protein: CASSVDPQQETQYF
D gene: -; J gene: TRBJ2-3; clone size: few; V gene: TRBV5-1; CDR3 DNA: TGCGCCAGCAGCTTGTTTGGGCAGCAGGCCACAGATACGCAGTATTTT; CDR3 protein: CASSLFGQQATDTQYF
D gene: TRBD1; J gene: TRBJ1-1; clone size: few; V gene: TRBV7-2; CDR3 DNA: TGTGCCAGCAGCTTAGCGGGGACAGGTCTCAGTGGGACTGAAGCTTTCTTT; CDR3 protein: CASSLAGTGLSGTEAFF
D gene: -; J gene: TRBJ2-5; clone size: few; V gene: TRBV4-3; CDR3 DNA: TGCGCCAGCAGCCAAGATCTACGGCCCGGGTTCCAAGAGACCCAGTACTTC; CDR3 protein: CASSQDLRPGFQETQYF
D gene: TRBD2; J gene: TRBJ2-7; clone size: many; V gene: TRBV7-9; CDR3 DNA: TGTGCCAGCGGGCCCGGGAGGTTCTCCTACGAGCAGTACTTC; CDR3 protein: CASGPGRFSYEQYF
D gene: TRBD1; J gene: TRBJ1-1; clone size: many; V gene: TRBV20-1; CDR3 DNA: TGCAGTGCTAGAGATCCCAGGGGGAGCACTGAAGCTTTCTTT; CDR3 protein: CSARDPRGSTEAFF
D gene: -; J gene: TRBJ2-3; clone size: few; V gene: TRBV5-5; CDR3 DNA: TGTGCCAGCAGCTACAGGGACCTCACAGATACGCAGTATTTT; CDR3 protein: CASSYRDLTDTQYF
D gene: TRBD2; J gene: TRBJ2-4; clone size: -; V gene: TRBV12-3/TRBV12-4; CDR3 DNA: TGTGCCAGCAGACTAGCGGGGGGGCCACTTCAGTACTTC; CDR3 protein: CASRLAGGPLQYF
D gene: -; J gene: TRBJ2-7; clone size: few; V gene: TRBV5-1; CDR3 DNA: TGCGCCAGCAGCTTTTCTAGCGCGTACGAGCAGTACTTC; CDR3 protein: CASSFSSAYEQYF
D gene: -; J gene: TRBJ1-5; clone size: -; V gene: TRBV12-3/TRBV12-4; CDR3 DNA: TGTGCCAGCAGTTTGGTGGGCGCTAGCAATCAGCCCCAGCATTTT; CDR3 protein: CASSLVGASNQPQHF
D gene: TRBD1; J gene: TRBJ2-3; clone size: -; V gene: TRBV11-1; CDR3 DNA: TGTGCCAGCAGCTTAGCTCTTCAGGGGGCAGATACGCAGTATTTT; CDR3 protein: CASSLALQGADTQYF
D gene: TRBD2; J gene: TRBJ2-7; clone size: few; V gene: TRBV29-1; CDR3 DNA: TGCAGCGTAGTCGGGCGACTAGCGGGAGACGAGCAGTACTTC; CDR3 protein: CSVVGRLAGDEQYF
D gene: -; J gene: TRBJ2-5; clone size: -; V gene: TRBV28; CDR3 DNA: TGTGCCAGCAGCCCAAGGAGGTGGGGCAGTAGACAAGAGACCCAGTACTTC; CDR3 protein: CASSPRRWGSRQETQYF